This T cell receptor (beta chain) was captured by sequencing in a study of T cells expressing NK-cell markers. About the study: All TCR beta repertoires analysed originated from sorted CD3+CD56+NKG2C+, CD3+CD56+NKG2C- and CD3+CD56-NKG2C+ T cells. There were seven HCMV-seropositive donors and one seronegative donor among the eight sequenced.

Remarks on this clonotype: Antigen: not known.

Per the germline V gene, CDR1 is MDHEN and CDR2 is SYDVKM. CDR3 length: 14 residues. Findings and limits, study-wide: Dominant NKG2C+ clonotypes made up roughly 1.0-7.0% of CD8+ T cells in a handful of donors.

TCR beta cDNA was made by 5'RACE template switching with UMIs. One entry per CDR3 protein, without DNA, is what TCRdb gives after re-calling the 5' RACE reads. The repertoire shows 140,000 or so distinct CDR3 sequences; the top ten hold less than 15%. Input material: blood T cells: a sorted CD56 or NKG2C T cell subset, CD4+ or CD8+ T cells, or bulk PBMC T cells (not recorded which). This chain links TRBV28 with TRBJ2-7; TCRdb indicates TRBD1, and absent DNA this call remains unverified. This receptor was taken from a man aged 18 to 30 in good health. The CDR3 reads CASSFGRVGDEQYF.